Listed below are T cell receptor beta chains from one sample, sequenced in a study of long-term antiretroviral therapy in people with HIV. Data came from immunoSEQ multiplex PCR; TCRdb stores just in-frame clones and leaves some out. The profile shows more than 11,000 clones, 76% of them singletons. The specimen was unsorted PBMCs, collected 3.1 years after starting antiretroviral therapy. All receptors derive from a man aged 35-49 years with HIV. Both conserved end residues are part of each CDR3. D genes are given only for firm matches. The listing skips clone size in some rows; elsewhere it reads once, few, many or a size class.

v_gene	j_gene	d_gene	abundance	CDR3aa	CDR3nt
TRBV5-1	TRBJ2-2	TRBD1	.	CASSPAGTANTGELFF	TGCGCCAGCAGCCCCGCTGGGACAGCGAACACCGGGGAGCTGTTTTTT
TRBV14	TRBJ2-5	.	.	CASSQDRTGVGETQYF	TGTGCCAGCAGCCAAGATCGGACTGGTGTTGGAGAGACCCAGTACTTC
TRBV2	TRBJ2-5	TRBD2	few	CASRALAAQETQYF	TGTGCCAGCAGGGCACTAGCGGCGCAAGAGACCCAGTACTTC
TRBV29-1	TRBJ1-2	.	.	CSVALLASNYGYTF	TGCAGCGTTGCGCTACTAGCGTCTAACTATGGCTACACCTTC
TRBV28	TRBJ1-2	.	few	CASSPQAGYTF	TGTGCCAGCAGCCCCCAGGCGGGCTACACCTTC
TRBV20-1	TRBJ2-7	.	.	CSALRDEQYF	TGCAGTGCTCTCAGGGACGAGCAGTACTTC
TRBV27	TRBJ1-2	.	.	CASSLWGNNYYGYTF	TGTGCCAGCAGTTTATGGGGGAACAACTACTATGGCTACACCTTC
TRBV7-9	TRBJ2-2	.	.	CASSGEGTPAPPGELFF	TGTGCCAGCAGCGGGGAGGGGACACCCGCCCCCCCCGGGGAGCTGTTTTTT
TRBV27	TRBJ2-3	TRBD1	.	CASSPGQVTDTQYF	TGTGCCAGCAGCCCAGGACAGGTTACAGATACGCAGTATTTT
TRBV19	TRBJ1-2	.	few	CASSIQTANYGYTF	TGTGCCAGTAGTATCCAGACGGCCAACTATGGCTACACCTTC
TRBV10-3	TRBJ2-7	TRBD1	.	CATKDRGGSRLSSYEQYF	TGTGCCACCAAAGACAGGGGCGGGTCGAGATTGAGCTCCTACGAGCAGTACTTC
TRBV14	TRBJ1-6	.	.	CASSQVSGNSPLHF	TGTGCCAGCAGCCAAGTTTCTGGGAATTCACCCCTCCACTTT
TRBV7-9	TRBJ2-7	.	few	CASSSPGRSIYEQYF	TGTGCCAGCAGTTCCCCCGGGCGGTCCATATACGAGCAGTACTTC
TRBV11-3	TRBJ1-2	.	.	CASSPGTYGYTF	TGTGCCAGCAGCCCTGGTACCTATGGCTACACCTTC
TRBV4-1	TRBJ1-2	.	medium-sized	CASSQDERGYTF	TGCGCCAGCAGCCAAGATGAACGTGGCTACACCTTC
TRBV9	TRBJ1-5	.	few	CASSVEQVRNQPQHF	TGTGCCAGCAGCGTAGAACAGGTCAGGAATCAGCCCCAGCATTTT
TRBV7-3	TRBJ1-6	.	.	CASSLDGLINSPLHF	TGTGCCAGCAGCTTAGACGGGCTCATAAATTCACCCCTCCACTTT
TRBV7-9	TRBJ2-3	TRBD1	few	CASSWGQGALADTQYF	TGTGCCAGCAGCTGGGGACAGGGGGCGCTGGCAGATACGCAGTATTTT
TRBV6-5	TRBJ1-1	TRBD1	.	CASSYGRQGRGTEAFF	TGTGCCAGCAGTTACGGGCGACAGGGTCGCGGGACTGAAGCTTTCTTT
TRBV2	TRBJ2-7	TRBD1	.	CASRRGLGEQYF	TGTGCCAGCAGAAGGGGGCTTGGGGAGCAGTACTTC
TRBV9	TRBJ2-5	TRBD1	few	CASSRGTGGVETQYF	TGTGCCAGCAGCCGAGGGACAGGGGGCGTGGAGACCCAGTACTTC
TRBV4-1	TRBJ2-1	TRBD2	.	CASSPGTSARSYNEQFF	TGCGCCAGCAGCCCCGGGACTAGCGCACGCTCCTACAATGAGCAGTTCTTC
TRBV4-1	TRBJ1-6	TRBD1	few	CASSQDGGGGSPLHF	TGCGCCAGCAGCCAAGATGGAGGGGGCGGGTCACCCCTCCACTTT
TRBV11-2	TRBJ1-4	TRBD1	.	CASSPGVGQGDFSEKLFF	TGTGCCAGCAGCCCGGGAGTCGGACAGGGGGACTTTTCCGAAAAACTGTTTTTT
TRBV5-6	TRBJ2-4	.	.	CASSLVQGTLGGIQYF	TGTGCCAGCAGCTTGGTCCAGGGTACCCTGGGAGGCATTCAGTACTTC
TRBV19	TRBJ2-1	TRBD2	.	CASKGLASREQFF	TGTGCCAGTAAAGGACTAGCGTCGAGAGAGCAGTTCTTC
TRBV10-1	TRBJ1-1	.	.	CASSEQTNTEAFF	TGCGCCAGCAGTGAACAAACGAACACTGAAGCTTTCTTT
TRBV5-8	TRBJ1-2	.	.	CASMLSGHYGYTF	TGTGCCAGCATGCTGAGCGGCCACTATGGCTACACCTTC
TRBV5-6	TRBJ1-2	.	.	CASSYQGTTYGYTF	TGTGCCAGCAGCTACCAGGGGACCACCTATGGCTACACCTTC
TRBV18	TRBJ1-1	TRBD1	.	CASSPTRQGDNTEAFF	TGTGCCAGCTCACCCACCCGACAGGGGGATAACACTGAAGCTTTCTTT
TRBV18	TRBJ1-1	TRBD1	.	CASSQGGPPVPEAFF	TGTGCCAGCTCGCAGGGGGGACCTCCAGTACCTGAAGCTTTCTTT
TRBV30	TRBJ1-1	.	.	CAWSADRRGGTEAFF	TGTGCCTGGAGTGCCGACAGGCGTGGGGGCACTGAAGCTTTCTTT
TRBV6-1	TRBJ1-2	.	.	CASSDGPGLEYGYTF	TGTGCCAGCAGTGATGGTCCAGGGTTAGAATATGGCTACACCTTC
TRBV6-1	TRBJ2-7	TRBD1	.	CASSFPGQGGNEQYF	TGTGCCAGCAGTTTTCCGGGACAGGGGGGAAACGAGCAGTACTTC
TRBV6-5	TRBJ1-3	.	.	CASSYLADGNTIYF	TGTGCCAGCAGTTACTTGGCAGATGGAAACACCATATATTTT
TRBV30	TRBJ1-1	.	.	CAWSVGHNTEAFF	TGTGCCTGGAGTGTAGGTCATAACACTGAAGCTTTCTTT
TRBV15	TRBJ1-6	.	few	CATSREGGSPLHF	TGTGCCACCAGCAGAGAGGGTGGTTCACCCCTCCACTTT
TRBV19	TRBJ1-2	.	.	CASSTGRAPLMSYTF	TGTGCCAGTAGTACCGGCCGGGCACCTTTGATGAGCTACACCTTC
TRBV7-3	TRBJ2-1	.	once	CASSKQRGALSEQFF	TGTGCCAGCAGCAAGCAACGGGGGGCCCTTAGTGAGCAGTTCTTC
TRBV6-1	TRBJ1-2	.	.	CASRSTGVGGYTF	TGTGCCAGCAGATCCACAGGAGTAGGTGGCTACACCTTC
TRBV29-1	TRBJ2-2	.	.	CSVPSNTGELFF	TGCAGCGTTCCCTCGAACACCGGGGAGCTGTTTTTT
TRBV27	TRBJ2-1	.	.	CASSSATVGPGSNEQFF	TGTGCCAGCAGTTCCGCCACTGTTGGGCCAGGTAGCAATGAGCAGTTCTTC